This record looks at one T cell receptor beta chain sequence and its context. Its specificity is not known. CDR3 length: 15 amino acids. Germline CDR1 and CDR2: MDHEN and SYDVKM. Trimming removed 8 bases from V and 5 bases from J; junction bases left unmatched: 10. Scientists amplified the TCR beta CDR3 regions from RNA transcripts. Second-round multiplex PCR followed a first-round RT-PCR using HTBI primers. TCRdb itself ran the multiplex PCR reads through MiXCR, one entry per CDR3 protein. The profile shows around 1.1 million distinct CDR3 sequences, less than 45% of them singletons. This entry belongs to a study of Graves' ophthalmopathy and Graves' hyperthyroidism. Study details: Hyperthyroidism counted as stable given no ophthalmopathy within 18 months of follow-up. Study observations and caveats: The authors also found most expanded thyroid clonotypes above 0.001 frequency in blood.

Excluded were patients with other autoimmune diseases, uncontrolled infections, pregnancy or lactation. Patients were diagnosed from clinical symptoms, serum thyroxine, TRAb, thyroid ultrasound and orbital computed tomography. The TCR originated in an adult man with Graves' hyperthyroidism. The specimen was peripheral blood or thyroid tissue (not recorded which). The chain is built from TRBV28 and TRBJ2-2, with TRBD1 matching 8 bases. CDR3 sequence reads: CASGLQGVPTGELFF. As DNA, the CDR3 is TGTGCCAGCGGCCTACAGGGGGTCCCGACCGGGGAGCTGTTTTTT.